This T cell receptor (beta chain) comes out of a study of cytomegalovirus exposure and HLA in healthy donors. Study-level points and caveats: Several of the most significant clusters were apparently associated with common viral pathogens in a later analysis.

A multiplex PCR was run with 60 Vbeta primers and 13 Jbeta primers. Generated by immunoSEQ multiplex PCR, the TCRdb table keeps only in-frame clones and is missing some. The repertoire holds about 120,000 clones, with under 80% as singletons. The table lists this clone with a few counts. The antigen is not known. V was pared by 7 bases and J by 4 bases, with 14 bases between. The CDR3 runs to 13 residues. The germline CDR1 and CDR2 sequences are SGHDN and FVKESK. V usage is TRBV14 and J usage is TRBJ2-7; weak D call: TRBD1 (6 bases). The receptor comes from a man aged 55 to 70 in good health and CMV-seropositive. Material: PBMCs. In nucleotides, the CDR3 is TGTGCCAGCAACCGGGACATGGGGTACGAGCAGTACTTC. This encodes CASNRDMGYEQYF.